Sequencing of this TCR beta chain was carried out in a study of identical twins (dated by TCRdb to about 2016). Notes on the research overall: The study deep-sequenced TCR alpha and beta repertoires from monozygotic twins, unrelated adults of various ages and cord blood to test whether fetal clonotypes persist. To rule out contamination, replicate twin experiments were performed at different times with different library preparation protocols. General conclusions and limits of the study: Compared with coincidental sharing between unrelated individuals, out-of-frame TCR alpha sequences shared between twins had an excess of sequences with low generation probability. Because the same donors could not be followed over many years, conclusions were based on cross-sectional statistical analysis. In monozygotic twins, out-of-frame TCR alpha sharing was systematically underestimated by recombination models, although the models agreed with sharing between unrelated individuals. A weaker excess of twin sharing was found in beta out-of-frame sequences because the signal-to-noise ratio was lowered by fewer shared sequences. Abundant cord blood beta clonotypes had fewer insertions, young adult naive repertoires showed a similar but weaker trend, and memory repertoires showed no such trend. Zero-insertion analyses could be partly confounded by invariant T cells such as MAIT and iNKT, though diverse VJ usage argued against such confounding for most clonotypes.

Every donor was a healthy Caucasian. On this clonotype: It lacks a known antigen. Base qualities are missing; no much larger clone stands one base away.

The receptor library was made with 5' RACE. Reads for this sample came from an Illumina HiSeq 2000. A universal primer binding site was introduced by template switching, and a unique molecular identifier was present in the final cDNA, enabling accurate counting of TCR cDNA molecules. First-strand cDNA for TCR alpha and beta chains was synthesized from specific primers in the conserved constant-segment region. To control for contamination, every cDNA library carried two barcodes: a SMART-Mk sample barcode plus Illumina barcodes. TruSeq adapter sequences, together with Illumina sample barcodes, were added in two successive PCR steps. The Illumina HiSeq platform was used with custom primers to sequence TCR alpha and beta cDNA libraries. The authors' pipeline ran thus. Raw reads were processed with MiGEC to extract unique molecular identifiers, and MiXCR was used to determine CDR3 positions. Recombination models were inferred per individual with the repgenHMM and IGoR tools using an EM algorithm. Shared clonotype analysis was performed with the tcR package in R, normalizing sharing by the product of cloneset sizes. To study raw recombination without the effects of thymic and clonal selection, out-of-frame nonproductive sequences were analyzed. TCRdb reworked the public reads: Q25 trimming with fastp, MiXCR clone assembly, productive beta chains retained. Each entry is one CDR3 protein sequence, shown with its most common DNA and genes. The V and J calls and clone size are TCRdb's, not the authors'. This sample gives 1.5 million or so distinct CDR3 sequences in total; about 32% of them show up just once. The top ten constitute about 0.27% of the sample.

CDR3 length: 16 amino acids, cysteine to phenylalanine. The CDR3 DNA has 48 bases and is translated from base 1. At the junction V is shortened by 4 bases and J by 4 bases; bases outside the gene matches: 9. The germline V gene encodes CDR1 SGHRS and CDR2 YFSETQ. The TCR was taken from a newborn girl in good health. The chain employs TRBV5-1 and TRBJ2-2; 8 bases in the junction line up with TRBD2. The sample consisted of cord blood. CDR3 reads: CASSLRLAYFTGELFF. In nucleotide form, the sequence is TGCGCCAGCAGCCTCAGACTAGCGTATTTCACCGGGGAGCTGTTTTTT.